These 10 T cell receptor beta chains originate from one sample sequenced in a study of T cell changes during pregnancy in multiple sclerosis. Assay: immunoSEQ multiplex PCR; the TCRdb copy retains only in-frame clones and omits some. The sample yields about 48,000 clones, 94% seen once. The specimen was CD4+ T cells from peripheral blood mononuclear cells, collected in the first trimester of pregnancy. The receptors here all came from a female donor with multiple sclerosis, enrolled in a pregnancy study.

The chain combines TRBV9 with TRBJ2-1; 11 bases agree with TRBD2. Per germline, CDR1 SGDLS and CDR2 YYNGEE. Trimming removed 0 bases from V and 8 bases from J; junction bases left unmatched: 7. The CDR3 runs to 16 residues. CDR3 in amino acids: CASSVVAGGAGDEQFF. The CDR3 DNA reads TGTGCCAGCAGCGTAGTAGCGGGGGGGGCAGGCGATGAGCAGTTCTTC. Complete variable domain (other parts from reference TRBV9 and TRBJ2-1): DSGVTQTPKHLITATGQRVTLRCSPRSGDLSVYWYQQSLDQGLQFLIQYYNGEERAKGNILERFSAQQFPDLHSELNLSSLELGDSALYFCASSVVAGGAGDEQFFGPGTRLTVL.

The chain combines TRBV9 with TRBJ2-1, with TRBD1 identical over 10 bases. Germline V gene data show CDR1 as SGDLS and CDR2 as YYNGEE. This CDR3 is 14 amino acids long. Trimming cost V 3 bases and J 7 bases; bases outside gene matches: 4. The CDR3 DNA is TGTGCCAGCAGCGACCGGGACAGGGGAAATGAGCAGTTCTTC. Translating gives CASSDRDRGNEQFF.

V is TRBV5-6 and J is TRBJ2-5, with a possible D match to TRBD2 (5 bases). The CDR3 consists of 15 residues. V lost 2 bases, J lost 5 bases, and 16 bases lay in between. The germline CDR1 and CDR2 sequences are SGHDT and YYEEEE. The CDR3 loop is CASSLPVGVVETQYF. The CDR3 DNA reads TGTGCCAGCAGCTTACCGGTCGGGGTGGTGGAGACCCAGTACTTC.

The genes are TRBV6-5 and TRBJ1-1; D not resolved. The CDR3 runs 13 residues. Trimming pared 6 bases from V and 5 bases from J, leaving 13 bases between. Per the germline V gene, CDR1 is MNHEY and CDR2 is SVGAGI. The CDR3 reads CASRPTPGTEAFF. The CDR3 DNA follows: TGTGCCAGCAGACCAACCCCCGGGACTGAAGCTTTCTTT.

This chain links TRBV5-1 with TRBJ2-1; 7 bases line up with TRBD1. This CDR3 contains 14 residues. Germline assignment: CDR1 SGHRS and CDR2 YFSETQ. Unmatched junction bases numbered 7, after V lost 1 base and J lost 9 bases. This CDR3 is CASSLRTGEIEQFF. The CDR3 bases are TGCGCCAGCAGCTTGAGGACAGGTGAGATTGAGCAGTTCTTC.

The CDR3 reads CASSPGGASGELFF. The CDR3 region has the DNA TGCGCCAGCAGCCCCGGTGGGGCTTCCGGGGAGCTGTTTTTT. V gene TRBV5-1 combines with J gene TRBJ2-2; possible D gene TRBD1, 5 bases. CDR3 length equals 14 residues. With 4 bases removed from V and 6 bases from J, the gap between germline ends came to 13 bases. Germline V gene lookup returns CDR1 SGHRS and CDR2 YFSETQ.

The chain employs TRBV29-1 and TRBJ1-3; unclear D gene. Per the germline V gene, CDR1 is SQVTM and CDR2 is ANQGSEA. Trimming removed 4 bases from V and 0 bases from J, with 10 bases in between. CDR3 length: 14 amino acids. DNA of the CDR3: TGCAGCGTTGCTGACATCAGCTCTGGAAACACCATATATTTT. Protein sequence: CSVADISSGNTIYF. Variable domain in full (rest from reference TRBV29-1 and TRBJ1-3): SAVISQKPSRDICQRGTSLTIQCQVDSQVTMMFWYRQQPGQSLTLIATANQGSEATYESGFVIDKFPISRPNLTFSTLTVSNMSPEDSSIYLCSVADISSGNTIYFGEGSWLTVV.

The CDR3 nucleotides are TGCGCCAGCAGGGTGGAGGGACGCACTGAAGCTTTCTTT. Its translation: CASRVEGRTEAFF. The rearrangement links TRBV5-1 to TRBJ1-1, with a possible D match to TRBD1 (5 bases). Germline V gene data show CDR1 as SGHRS and CDR2 as YFSETQ. Trimming removed 5 bases at V and 4 bases at J, with 12 bases between. The CDR3 is 13 amino acids.

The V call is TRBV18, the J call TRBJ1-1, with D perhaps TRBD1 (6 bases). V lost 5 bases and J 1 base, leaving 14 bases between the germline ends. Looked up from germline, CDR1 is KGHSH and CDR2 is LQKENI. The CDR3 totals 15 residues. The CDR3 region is CASSDQGWGNTEAFF. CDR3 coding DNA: TGTGCCAGCTCAGATCAGGGGTGGGGGAACACTGAAGCTTTCTTT.

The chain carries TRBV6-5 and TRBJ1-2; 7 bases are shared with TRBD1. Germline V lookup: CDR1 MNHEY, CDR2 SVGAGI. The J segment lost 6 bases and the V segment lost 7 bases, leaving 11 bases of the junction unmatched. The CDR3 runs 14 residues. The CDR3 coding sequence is TGTGCCAGCACCGGGCCTGGGACAGCGAATGGCTACACCTTC. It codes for CASTGPGTANGYTF.